The 7 T cell receptor beta chains given below trace back to one sample, sequenced in a study of blood T cell repertoires in COVID-19. Data came from immunoSEQ multiplex PCR; TCRdb stores just in-frame clones and leaves some out. This repertoire shows 130,000 to 150,000 clones, 76% found once; its top ten account for around 4.4%. Sequencing was performed on peripheral blood. These TCRs come from a man aged 55 to 70 with acute or convalescent COVID-19.

The J gene is TRBJ2-7, the V gene TRBV28, with 7 bases matching TRBD1. V was pared by 6 bases and J by 1 base, with 9 bases of the junction left unmatched. Germline V CDR1 and CDR2: MDHEN, SYDVKM. The CDR3 has 15 amino acids. In DNA form, the CDR3 reads TGTGCCAGCAGAAGATTAGGGACAGCTTCCTACGAGCAGTACTTC. This sequence encodes CASRRLGTASYEQYF.

J is TRBJ2-7 and V is TRBV6-5; the match to TRBD1 covers 7 bases. Germline V gene data show CDR1 as MNHEY and CDR2 as SVGAGI. The CDR3 loop spans 11 amino acids. V shed 5 bases, J shed 12 bases, and the junction held 7 bases outside the gene matches. CDR3 nucleotide sequence: TGTGCCAGCAGTAGGGGACAGATGTTGTACTTC. The encoded protein is CASSRGQMLYF.

The genes are TRBV10-2 and TRBJ2-7; the match to TRBD2 covers 15 bases. Germline V lookup: CDR1 WSHSY, CDR2 SAAADI. The V and J ends lost 4 bases and 2 bases, in that order; junction bases with no gene match: 6. The CDR3 contains 17 residues. The DNA of the CDR3 is TGCGCCAGCAGTGGGGGGACTAGCGGGAGGAGCACCTACGAGCAGTACTTC. This codes for CASSGGTSGRSTYEQYF.

The rearrangement links TRBV10-3 to TRBJ2-2; 13 bases map to TRBD2. The ends lost 0 bases at V and 1 base at J; junction bases unmatched: 5. The CDR3 runs 19 residues. Germline CDR1 is ENHRY and CDR2 is SYGVKD. The DNA of the CDR3 is TGTGCCATCAGTGAGTCTACGGGACTAGCGGGACAGAACACCGGGGAGCTGTTTTTT. It translates to CAISESTGLAGQNTGELFF.

The chain carries TRBV5-1 and TRBJ2-3; D possibly corresponds to TRBD1 (6 bases). This CDR3 is 14 amino acids long. Germline V gives CDR1 SGHRS, CDR2 YFSETQ. V was clipped by 3 bases and J by 6 bases, with 14 bases between them. Written as DNA, the CDR3 is TGCGCCAGCAGCTGGCGACAGGTTATGGATACGCAGTATTTT. The encoded protein is CASSWRQVMDTQYF.

A single count supports this clone. The chain employs TRBV3-1 (or the pseudogene TRBV3-2) and TRBJ2-3; no definite D call. This CDR3 is 12 amino acids long. Deletions cut 4 bases from V and 0 bases from J, with 2 bases between. The germline V gene encodes CDR1 LGHDT and CDR2 YNNKEL (reference sequence). CDR3: CASSPSTDTQYF. The CDR3 DNA is TGTGCCAGCAGCCCTAGCACAGATACGCAGTATTTT.

The chain recombines TRBV10-3 with TRBJ2-3; D not certain. This CDR3 is 16 amino acids long. With 4 bases removed from V and 0 bases from J, the gap between germline ends came to 14 bases. CDR1 and CDR2 from the germline V gene are ENHRY and SYGVKD. CDR3 nucleotide sequence: TGTGCCATCAGTGCTGACAAACTTGCTAGCACAGATACGCAGTATTTT. Protein: CAISADKLASTDTQYF.